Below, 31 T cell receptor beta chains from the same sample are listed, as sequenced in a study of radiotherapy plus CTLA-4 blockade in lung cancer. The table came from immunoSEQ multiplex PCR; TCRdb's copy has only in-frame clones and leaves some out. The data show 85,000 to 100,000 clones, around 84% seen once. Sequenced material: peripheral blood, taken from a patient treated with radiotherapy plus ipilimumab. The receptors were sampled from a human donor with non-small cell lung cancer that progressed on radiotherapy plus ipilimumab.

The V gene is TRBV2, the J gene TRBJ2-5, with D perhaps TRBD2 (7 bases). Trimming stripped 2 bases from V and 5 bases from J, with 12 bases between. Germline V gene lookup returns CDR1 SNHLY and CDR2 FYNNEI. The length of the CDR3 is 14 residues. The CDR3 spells CASSEPRGGETQYF. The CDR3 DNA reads TGTGCCAGCAGTGAACCAAGGGGGGGGGAGACCCAGTACTTC.

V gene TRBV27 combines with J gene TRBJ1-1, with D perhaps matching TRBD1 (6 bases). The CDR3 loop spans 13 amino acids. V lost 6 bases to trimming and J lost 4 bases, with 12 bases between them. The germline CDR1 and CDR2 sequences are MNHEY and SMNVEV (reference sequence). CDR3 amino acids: CASRVQGTTEAFF. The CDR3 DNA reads TGTGCCAGCAGGGTACAGGGTACCACTGAAGCTTTCTTT.

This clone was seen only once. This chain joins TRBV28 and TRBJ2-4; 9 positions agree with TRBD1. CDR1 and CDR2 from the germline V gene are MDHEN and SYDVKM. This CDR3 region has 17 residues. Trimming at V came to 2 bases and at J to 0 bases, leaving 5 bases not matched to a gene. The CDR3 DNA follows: TGTGCCAGCAGTTTAGGGGACAGGGTTCAAGCCAAAAACATTCAGTACTTC. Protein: CASSLGDRVQAKNIQYF.

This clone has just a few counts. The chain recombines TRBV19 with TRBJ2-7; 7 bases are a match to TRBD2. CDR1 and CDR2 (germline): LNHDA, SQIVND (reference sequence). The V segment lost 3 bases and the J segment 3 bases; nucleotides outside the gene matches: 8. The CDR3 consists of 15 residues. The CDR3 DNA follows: TGTGCCAGTAGTATCACAAGCGGGACTCACTACGAGCAGTACTTC. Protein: CASSITSGTHYEQYF. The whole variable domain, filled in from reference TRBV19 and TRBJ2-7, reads DGGITQSPKYLFRKEGQNVTLSCEQNLNHDAMYWYRQDPGQGLRLIYYSQIVNDFQKGDIAEGYSVSREKKESFPLTVTSAQKNPTAFYLCASSITSGTHYEQYFGPGTRLTVT.

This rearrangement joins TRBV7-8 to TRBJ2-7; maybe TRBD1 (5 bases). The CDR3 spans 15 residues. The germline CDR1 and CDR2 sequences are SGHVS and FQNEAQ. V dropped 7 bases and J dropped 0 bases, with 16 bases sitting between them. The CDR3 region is CASTTDKRPSYEQYF. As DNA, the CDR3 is TGTGCCAGCACCACGGACAAAAGGCCCTCCTACGAGCAGTACTTC.

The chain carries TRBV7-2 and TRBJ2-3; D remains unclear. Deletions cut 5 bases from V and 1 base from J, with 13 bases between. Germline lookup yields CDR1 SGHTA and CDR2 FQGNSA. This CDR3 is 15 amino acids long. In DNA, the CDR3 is TGTGCCAGCAGCCCTGACTCTCTCGGCACAGATACGCAGTATTTT. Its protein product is CASSPDSLGTDTQYF.

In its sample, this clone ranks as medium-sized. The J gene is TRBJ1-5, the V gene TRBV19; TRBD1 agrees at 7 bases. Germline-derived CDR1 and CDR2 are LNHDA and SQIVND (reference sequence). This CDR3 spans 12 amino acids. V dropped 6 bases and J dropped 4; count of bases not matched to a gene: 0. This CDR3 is CASRQGNQPQHF. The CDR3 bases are TGTGCCAGTAGACAGGGGAATCAGCCCCAGCATTTT.

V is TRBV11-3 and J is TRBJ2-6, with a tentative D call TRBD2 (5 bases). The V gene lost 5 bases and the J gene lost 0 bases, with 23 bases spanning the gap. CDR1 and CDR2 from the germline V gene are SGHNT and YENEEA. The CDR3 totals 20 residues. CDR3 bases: TGTGCCAGCAGCAGCGGCCTGGGCACTCGAACCAGCTCTGGGGCCAACGTCCTGACTTTC. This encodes CASSSGLGTRTSSGANVLTF.

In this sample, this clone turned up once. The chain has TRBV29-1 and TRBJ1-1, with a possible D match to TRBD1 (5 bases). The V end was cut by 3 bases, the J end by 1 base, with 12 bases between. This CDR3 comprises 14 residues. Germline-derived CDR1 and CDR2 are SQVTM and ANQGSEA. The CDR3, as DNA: TGCAGCGTTGACAAGGCAGGGACGAACACTGAAGCTTTCTTT. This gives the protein CSVDKAGTNTEAFF.

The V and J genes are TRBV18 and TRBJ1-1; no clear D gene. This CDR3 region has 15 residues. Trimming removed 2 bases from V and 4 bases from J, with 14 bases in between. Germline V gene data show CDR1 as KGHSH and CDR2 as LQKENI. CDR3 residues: CASSPSSGESTEAFF. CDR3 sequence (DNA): TGTGCCAGCTCACCATCCTCAGGCGAGAGCACTGAAGCTTTCTTT.

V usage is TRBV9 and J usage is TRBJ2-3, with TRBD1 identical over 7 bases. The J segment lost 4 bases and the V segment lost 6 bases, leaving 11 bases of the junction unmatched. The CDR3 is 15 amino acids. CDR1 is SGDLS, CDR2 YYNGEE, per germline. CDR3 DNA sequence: TGTGCCAGCACCAAGGGACAGACTCCAGCAGATACGCAGTATTTT. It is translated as CASTKGQTPADTQYF.

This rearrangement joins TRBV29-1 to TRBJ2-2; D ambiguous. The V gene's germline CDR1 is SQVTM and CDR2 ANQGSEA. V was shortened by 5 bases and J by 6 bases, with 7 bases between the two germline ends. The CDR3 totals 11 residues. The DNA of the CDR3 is TGCAGCGTTCCATCCGCCGGGGAGCTGTTTTTT. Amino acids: CSVPSAGELFF.

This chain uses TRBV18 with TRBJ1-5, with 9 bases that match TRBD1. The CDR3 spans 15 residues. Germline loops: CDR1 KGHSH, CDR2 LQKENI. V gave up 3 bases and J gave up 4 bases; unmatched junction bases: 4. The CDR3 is CASSPGQGPNQPQHF. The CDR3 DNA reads TGTGCCAGCTCACCGGGACAGGGACCAAATCAGCCCCAGCATTTT.

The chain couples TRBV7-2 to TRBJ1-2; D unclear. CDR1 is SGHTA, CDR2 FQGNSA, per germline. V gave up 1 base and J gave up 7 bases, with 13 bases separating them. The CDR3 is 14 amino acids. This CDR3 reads CASSLDGSGRGYTF. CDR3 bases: TGTGCCAGCAGCTTAGACGGGTCAGGACGTGGCTACACCTTC.

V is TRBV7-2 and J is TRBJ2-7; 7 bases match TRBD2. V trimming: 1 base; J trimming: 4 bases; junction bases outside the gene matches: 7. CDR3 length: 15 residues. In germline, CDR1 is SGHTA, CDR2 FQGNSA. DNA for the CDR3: TGTGCCAGCAGCTTAGTTACGGGAGGTTTGTACGAGCAGTACTTC. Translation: CASSLVTGGLYEQYF.

The CDR3 sequence: CASSPRRTEGNEQFF. In nucleotides, the CDR3 is TGTGCCAGCTCACCACGGCGGACAGAGGGCAATGAGCAGTTCTTC. The chain couples TRBV18 to TRBJ2-1; tentatively, D is TRBD1 (6 bases). Germline lookup yields CDR1 KGHSH and CDR2 LQKENI. The CDR3 runs to 15 residues. Trimming shortened V by 1 base and J by 6 bases, and 13 bases separated the two germline ends.

The CDR3 region is CASSFNWGETQYF. The DNA of the CDR3 is TGTGCCAGCAGTTTTAACTGGGGGGAGACCCAGTACTTC. V usage is TRBV28 and J usage is TRBJ2-5; D may match TRBD1 or TRBD2 (5 bases each). The CDR3 spans 13 residues. Trimming removed 3 bases from V and 5 bases from J, with 10 bases in between. Germline V lookup: CDR1 MDHEN, CDR2 SYDVKM. The full variable domain, in which reference TRBV28 and TRBJ2-5 provide the parts outside the CDR3, is DVKVTQSSRYLVKRTGEKVFLECVQDMDHENMFWYRQDPGLGLRLIYFSYDVKMKEKGDIPEGYSVSREKKERFSLILESASTNQTSMYLCASSFNWGETQYFGPGTRLLVL.

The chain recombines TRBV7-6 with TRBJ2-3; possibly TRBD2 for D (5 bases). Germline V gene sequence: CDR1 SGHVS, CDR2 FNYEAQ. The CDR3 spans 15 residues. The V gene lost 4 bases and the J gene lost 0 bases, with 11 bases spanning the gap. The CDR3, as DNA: TGTGCCAGCAGCTCCGGGGTCACTAGCACAGATACGCAGTATTTT. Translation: CASSSGVTSTDTQYF.

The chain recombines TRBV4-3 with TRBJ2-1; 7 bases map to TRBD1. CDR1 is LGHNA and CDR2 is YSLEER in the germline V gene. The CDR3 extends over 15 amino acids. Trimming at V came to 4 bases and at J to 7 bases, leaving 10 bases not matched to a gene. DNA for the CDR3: TGCGCCAGCAGCCTAGAGGGGGCAGGGATGAATGAGCAGTTCTTC. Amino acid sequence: CASSLEGAGMNEQFF.

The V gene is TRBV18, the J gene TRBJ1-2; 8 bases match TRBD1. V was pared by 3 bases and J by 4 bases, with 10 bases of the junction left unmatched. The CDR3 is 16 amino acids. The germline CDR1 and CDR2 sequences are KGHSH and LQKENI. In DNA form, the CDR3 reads TGTGCCAGCTCACCCTCGAGACAGGGGCAGATCTATGGCTACACCTTC. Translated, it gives CASSPSRQGQIYGYTF.

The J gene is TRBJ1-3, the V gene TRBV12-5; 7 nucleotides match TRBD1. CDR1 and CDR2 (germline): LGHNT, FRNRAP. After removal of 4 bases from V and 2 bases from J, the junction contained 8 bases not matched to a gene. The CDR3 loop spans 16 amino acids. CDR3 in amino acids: CASGYQGGGPGNTIYF. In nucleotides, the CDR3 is TGTGCTAGTGGTTACCAGGGGGGGGGCCCTGGAAACACCATATATTTT.

The chain's CDR3 is CASSRGLNTGELFF. CDR3 sequence (DNA): TGTGCCAGCAGCCGGGGACTGAACACCGGGGAGCTGTTTTTT. The chain carries TRBV4-2 and TRBJ2-2; possible D gene TRBD2, 6 bases. The CDR3 covers 14 residues. V lost 4 bases and J 1 base, leaving 7 bases between the germline ends. The V gene's germline CDR1 is LGHNA and CDR2 YNFKEQ.

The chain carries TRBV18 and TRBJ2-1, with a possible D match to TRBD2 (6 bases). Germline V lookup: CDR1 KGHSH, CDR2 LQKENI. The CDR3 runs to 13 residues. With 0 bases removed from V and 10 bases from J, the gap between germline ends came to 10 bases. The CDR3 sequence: CASSPPGRNEQFF. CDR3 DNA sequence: TGTGCCAGCTCACCACCCGGGAGAAACGAGCAGTTCTTC.

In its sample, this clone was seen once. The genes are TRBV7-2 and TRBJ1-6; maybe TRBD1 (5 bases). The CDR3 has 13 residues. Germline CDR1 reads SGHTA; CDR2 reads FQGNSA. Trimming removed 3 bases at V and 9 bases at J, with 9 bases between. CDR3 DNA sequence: TGTGCCAGCAGCTTGGGGACGGCTTCACCCCTCCACTTT. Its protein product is CASSLGTASPLHF.

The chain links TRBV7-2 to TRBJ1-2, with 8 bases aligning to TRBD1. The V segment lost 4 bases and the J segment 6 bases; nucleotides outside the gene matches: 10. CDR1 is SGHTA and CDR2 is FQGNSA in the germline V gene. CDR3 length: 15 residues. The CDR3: CASSSDRGGIDGYTF. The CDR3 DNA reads TGTGCCAGCAGCTCAGACAGGGGAGGAATAGATGGCTACACCTTC. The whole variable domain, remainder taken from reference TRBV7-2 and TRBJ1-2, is GAGVSQSPSNKVTEKGKDVELRCDPISGHTALYWYRQSLGQGLEFLIYFQGNSAPDKSGLPSDRFSAERTGGSVSTLTIQRTQQEDSAVYLCASSSDRGGIDGYTFGSGTRLTVV.

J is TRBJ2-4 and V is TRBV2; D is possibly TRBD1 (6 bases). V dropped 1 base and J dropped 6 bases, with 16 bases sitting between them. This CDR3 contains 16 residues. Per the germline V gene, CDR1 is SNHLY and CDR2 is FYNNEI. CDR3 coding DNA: TGTGCCAGCAGTGAAGGCAGGGGCGGTAATAGAAACATTCAGTACTTC. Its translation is CASSEGRGGNRNIQYF.

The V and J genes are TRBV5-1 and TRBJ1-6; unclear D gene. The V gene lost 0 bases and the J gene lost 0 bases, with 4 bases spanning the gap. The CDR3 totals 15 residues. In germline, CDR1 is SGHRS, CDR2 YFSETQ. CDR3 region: CASSLAGSYNSPLHF. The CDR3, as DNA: TGCGCCAGCAGCTTGGCCGGCTCCTATAATTCACCCCTCCACTTT.

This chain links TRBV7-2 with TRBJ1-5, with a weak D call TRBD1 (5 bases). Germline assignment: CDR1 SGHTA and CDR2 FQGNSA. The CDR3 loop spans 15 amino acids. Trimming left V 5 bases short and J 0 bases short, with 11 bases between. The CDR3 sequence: CASSLSGDSNQPQHF. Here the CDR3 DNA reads TGTGCCAGCAGCCTCTCGGGGGATAGCAATCAGCCCCAGCATTTT.

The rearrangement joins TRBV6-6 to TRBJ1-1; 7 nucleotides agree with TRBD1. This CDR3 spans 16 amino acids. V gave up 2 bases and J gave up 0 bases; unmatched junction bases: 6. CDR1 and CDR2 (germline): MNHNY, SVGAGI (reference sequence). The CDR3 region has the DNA TGTGCCAGCAGTTACGGCAGACAGGGCTTGAACACTGAAGCTTTCTTT. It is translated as CASSYGRQGLNTEAFF.

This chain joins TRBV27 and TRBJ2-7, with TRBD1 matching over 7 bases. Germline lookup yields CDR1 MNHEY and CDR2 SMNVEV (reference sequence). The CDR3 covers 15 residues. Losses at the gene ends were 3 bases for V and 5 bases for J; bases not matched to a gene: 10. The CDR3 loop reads CASSLLQGHGDEQYF. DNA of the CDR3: TGTGCCAGCAGTTTGTTACAGGGGCATGGTGACGAGCAGTACTTC.

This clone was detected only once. DNA of the CDR3: TGTGCCACCAGCAGAGATGGGACAGGGAACGAAAAACTGTTTTTT. Translated: CATSRDGTGNEKLFF. The chain is built from TRBV15 and TRBJ1-4; 9 positions match TRBD1. V gave up 0 bases and J gave up 8 bases; unmatched junction bases: 4. The CDR3 sequence is 15 residues long. From germline, CDR1 is LNHNV and CDR2 YYDKDF (reference sequence).